Listed below are T cell receptor beta chains from one sample, sequenced in a study of CD8 T cells in ankylosing spondylitis. TCRdb re-analysed the 5' RACE reads in MiXCR, keeping a single row per CDR3 protein. The sample has 100,000 to 150,000 distinct CDR3 sequences, approximately 17% seen once. The sequenced sample consisted of blood, either unsorted or a sorted T cell fraction (not recorded which). These receptors originate from a male donor with ankylosing spondylitis. The CDR3 runs from the conserved cysteine through the conserved F or W. Each record gives: CDR3 length, V gene, clone size, D gene, J gene, CDR3 protein, CDR3 DNA. The D gene is left open where the match is weak. Only some rows state a clone size, as once, few, many or a class for expanded clones.

cdr3_length: 13
v_call: TRBV27
clone_size: few
d_call: -
j_call: TRBJ2-7
cdr3_aa: CASSLAATYEQYF
cdr3_nt: TGTGCCAGCAGTTTGGCAGCGACCTACGAGCAGTACTTC

cdr3_length: 16
v_call: TRBV25-1
clone_size: -
d_call: -
j_call: TRBJ2-3
cdr3_aa: CASSPGKGVNTDTQYF
cdr3_nt: TGTGCCAGCAGCCCAGGGAAAGGGGTCAACACAGATACGCAGTATTTT

cdr3_length: 13
v_call: TRBV27
clone_size: -
d_call: TRBD2
j_call: TRBJ2-1
cdr3_aa: CASSKGLAGEQFF
cdr3_nt: TGTGCCAGCAGTAAGGGACTAGCGGGGGAGCAGTTCTTC

cdr3_length: 13
v_call: TRBV2
clone_size: few
d_call: -
j_call: TRBJ1-5
cdr3_aa: CASRGLGNQPQHF
cdr3_nt: TGTGCCAGCAGGGGGTTGGGCAATCAGCCCCAGCATTTT

cdr3_length: 15
v_call: TRBV15
clone_size: -
d_call: -
j_call: TRBJ1-2
cdr3_aa: CATSRRQPSDYGYTF
cdr3_nt: TGTGCCACCAGCAGAAGACAGCCGAGTGACTATGGCTACACCTTC

cdr3_length: 15
v_call: TRBV20-1
clone_size: few
d_call: -
j_call: TRBJ2-1
cdr3_aa: CSASGGGGTYNEQFF
cdr3_nt: TGCAGTGCCTCGGGGGGAGGGGGGACCTACAATGAGCAGTTCTTC

cdr3_length: 16
v_call: TRBV4-3
clone_size: once
d_call: -
j_call: TRBJ2-5
cdr3_aa: CASSQGSWPRRETQYF
cdr3_nt: TGCGCCAGCAGCCAAGGGAGCTGGCCCCGACGGGAGACCCAGTACTTC

cdr3_length: 18
v_call: TRBV7-3
clone_size: -
d_call: -
j_call: TRBJ2-6
cdr3_aa: CASSLTAADQSGANVLTF
cdr3_nt: TGTGCCAGCAGCTTAACGGCTGCTGATCAATCTGGGGCCAACGTCCTGACTTTC

cdr3_length: 15
v_call: TRBV19
clone_size: few
d_call: TRBD2
j_call: TRBJ2-1
cdr3_aa: CASSHFQAGVYEQFF
cdr3_nt: TGTGCCAGTAGTCATTTCCAAGCGGGAGTCTATGAGCAGTTCTTC

cdr3_length: 12
v_call: TRBV2
clone_size: few
d_call: -
j_call: TRBJ2-5
cdr3_aa: CANRIRGEPQYF
cdr3_nt: TGTGCCAACCGAATTCGAGGCGAGCCCCAGTACTTC

cdr3_length: 17
v_call: TRBV11-3
clone_size: few
d_call: TRBD2
j_call: TRBJ2-3
cdr3_aa: CASSLVRLAGFADTQYF
cdr3_nt: TGTGCCAGCAGCTTAGTCCGACTAGCGGGATTCGCAGATACGCAGTATTTT

cdr3_length: 15
v_call: TRBV20-1
clone_size: -
d_call: -
j_call: TRBJ2-2
cdr3_aa: CSARRVRANTGELFF
cdr3_nt: TGCAGTGCTAGAAGGGTCAGGGCGAACACCGGGGAGCTGTTTTTT

cdr3_length: 15
v_call: TRBV5-1
clone_size: few
d_call: -
j_call: TRBJ2-3
cdr3_aa: CASSLEQGSTDTQYF
cdr3_nt: TGCGCCAGCAGCTTGGAACAGGGTAGCACAGATACGCAGTATTTT

cdr3_length: 12
v_call: TRBV25-1
clone_size: -
d_call: -
j_call: TRBJ2-3
cdr3_aa: CASTGLTDTQYF
cdr3_nt: TGTGCCAGCACGGGACTCACAGATACGCAGTATTTT

cdr3_length: 16
v_call: TRBV6-5
clone_size: few
d_call: TRBD2
j_call: TRBJ2-3
cdr3_aa: CASSYSPGLAVDTQYF
cdr3_nt: TGTGCCAGCAGTTACTCTCCGGGACTAGCAGTAGATACGCAGTATTTT